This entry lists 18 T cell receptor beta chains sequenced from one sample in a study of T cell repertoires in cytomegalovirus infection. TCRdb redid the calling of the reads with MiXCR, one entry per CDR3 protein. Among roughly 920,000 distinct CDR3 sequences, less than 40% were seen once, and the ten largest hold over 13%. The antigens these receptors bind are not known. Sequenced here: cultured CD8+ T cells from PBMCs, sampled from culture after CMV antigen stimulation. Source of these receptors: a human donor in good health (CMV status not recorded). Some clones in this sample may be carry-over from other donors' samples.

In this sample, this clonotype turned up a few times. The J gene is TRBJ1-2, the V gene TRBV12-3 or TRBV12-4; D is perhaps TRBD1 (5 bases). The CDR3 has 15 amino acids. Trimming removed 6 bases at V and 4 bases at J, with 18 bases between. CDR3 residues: CASRGVGGAGYGYTF. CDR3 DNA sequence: TGTGCCAGCAGAGGGGTAGGAGGGGCGGGCTATGGCTACACCTTC.

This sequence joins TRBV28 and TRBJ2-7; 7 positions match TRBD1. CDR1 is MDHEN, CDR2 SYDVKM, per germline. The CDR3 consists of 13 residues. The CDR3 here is CATGDSSSYEQYV. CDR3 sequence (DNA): TGTGCTACCGGGGACAGCAGCTCCTACGAGCAGTACGTC.

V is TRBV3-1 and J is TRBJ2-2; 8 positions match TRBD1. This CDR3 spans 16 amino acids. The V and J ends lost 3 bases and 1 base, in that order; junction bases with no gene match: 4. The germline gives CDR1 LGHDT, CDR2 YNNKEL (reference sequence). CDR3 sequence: CASSHPGQVNTGELFF. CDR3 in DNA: TGTGCCAGCAGCCACCCGGGACAGGTGAACACCGGGGAGCTGTTTTTT.

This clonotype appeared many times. DNA for the CDR3: TGTGCCAGCAGCTTAGGAGGGTTGAACACCATATATTTT. It specifies CASSLGGLNTIYF. J is TRBJ1-3 and V is TRBV7-2; D not resolved. CDR1 SGHTA and CDR2 FQGNSA come from the germline V gene. The CDR3 has 13 residues. V was shortened by 1 base and J by 7 bases, with 8 bases between the two germline ends.

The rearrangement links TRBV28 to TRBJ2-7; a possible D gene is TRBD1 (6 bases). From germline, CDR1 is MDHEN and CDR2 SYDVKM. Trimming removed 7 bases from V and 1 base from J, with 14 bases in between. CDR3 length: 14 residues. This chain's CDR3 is CASIGQGSSYEQYV. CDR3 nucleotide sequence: TGTGCCAGCATTGGGCAGGGGTCGTCCTACGAGCAGTACGTC.

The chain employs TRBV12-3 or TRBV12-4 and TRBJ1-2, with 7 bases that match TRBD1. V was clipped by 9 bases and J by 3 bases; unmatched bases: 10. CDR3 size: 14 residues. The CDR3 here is CASLEGALDYGYTF. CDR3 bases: TGTGCCAGTTTGGAGGGGGCACTGGACTATGGCTACACCTTC.

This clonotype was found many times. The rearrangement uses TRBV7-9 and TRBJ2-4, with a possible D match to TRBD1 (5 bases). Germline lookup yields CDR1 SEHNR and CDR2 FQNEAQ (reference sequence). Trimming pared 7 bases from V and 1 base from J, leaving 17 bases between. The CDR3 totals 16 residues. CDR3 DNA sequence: TGTGCCAGCACCGTCGGTGGGGCAGAGGCCAAAAACATTCAGTACTTC. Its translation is CASTVGGAEAKNIQYF.

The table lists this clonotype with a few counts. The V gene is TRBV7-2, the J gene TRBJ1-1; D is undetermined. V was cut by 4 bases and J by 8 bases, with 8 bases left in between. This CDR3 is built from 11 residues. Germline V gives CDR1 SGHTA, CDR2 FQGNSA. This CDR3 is CASSWALEAFF. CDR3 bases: TGTGCCAGCAGCTGGGCGCTCGAAGCTTTCTTT.

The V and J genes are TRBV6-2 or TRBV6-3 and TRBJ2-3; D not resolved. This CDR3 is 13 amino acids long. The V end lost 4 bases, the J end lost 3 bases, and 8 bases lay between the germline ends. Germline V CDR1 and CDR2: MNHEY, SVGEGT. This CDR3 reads CASSSYGTDTQYF. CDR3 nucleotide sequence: TGTGCCAGCAGTTCCTATGGAACAGATACGCAGTATTTT.

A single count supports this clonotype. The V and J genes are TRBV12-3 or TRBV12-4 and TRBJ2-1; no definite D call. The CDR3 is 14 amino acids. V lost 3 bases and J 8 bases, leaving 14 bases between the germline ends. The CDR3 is CASSFFLASHEQFF. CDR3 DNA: TGTGCCAGCAGTTTCTTTTTAGCTTCGCATGAGCAGTTCTTC.

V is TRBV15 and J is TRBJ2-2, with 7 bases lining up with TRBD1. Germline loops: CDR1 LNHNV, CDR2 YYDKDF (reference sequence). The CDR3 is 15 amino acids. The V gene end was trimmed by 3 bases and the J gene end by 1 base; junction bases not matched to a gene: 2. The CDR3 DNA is TGTGCCACCAGCAGCAGGACAGGGAACACCGGGGAGCTGTTTTTT. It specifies CATSSRTGNTGELFF.

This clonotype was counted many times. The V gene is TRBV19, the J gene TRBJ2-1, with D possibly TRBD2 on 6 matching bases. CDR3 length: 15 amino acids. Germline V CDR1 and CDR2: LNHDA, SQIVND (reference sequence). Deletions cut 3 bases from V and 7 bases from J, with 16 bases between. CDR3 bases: TGTGCCAGTAGTATTGGGGACTCGGGATGGAATGAGCAGTTCTTC. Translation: CASSIGDSGWNEQFF.

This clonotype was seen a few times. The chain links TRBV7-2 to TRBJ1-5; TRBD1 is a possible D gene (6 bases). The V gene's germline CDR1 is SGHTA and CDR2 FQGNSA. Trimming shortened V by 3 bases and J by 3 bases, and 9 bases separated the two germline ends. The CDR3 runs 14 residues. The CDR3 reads CASSFWDNNQPQHF. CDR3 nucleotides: TGTGCCAGCAGCTTTTGGGACAACAATCAGCCCCAGCATTTT.

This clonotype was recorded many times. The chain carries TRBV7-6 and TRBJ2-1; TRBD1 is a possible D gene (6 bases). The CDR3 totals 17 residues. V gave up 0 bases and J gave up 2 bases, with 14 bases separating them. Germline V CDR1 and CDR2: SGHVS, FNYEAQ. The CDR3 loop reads CASSLATGTGPYNEQFF. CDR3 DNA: TGTGCCAGCAGCTTAGCGACAGGAACCGGACCCTACAATGAGCAGTTCTTC.

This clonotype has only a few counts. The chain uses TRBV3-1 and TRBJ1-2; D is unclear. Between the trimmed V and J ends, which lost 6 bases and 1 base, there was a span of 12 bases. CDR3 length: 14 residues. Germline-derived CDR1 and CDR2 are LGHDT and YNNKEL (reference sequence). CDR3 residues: CASSPLSSNYGYTF. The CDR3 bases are TGTGCCAGCAGTCCTTTGAGCAGTAACTATGGCTACACCTTC.

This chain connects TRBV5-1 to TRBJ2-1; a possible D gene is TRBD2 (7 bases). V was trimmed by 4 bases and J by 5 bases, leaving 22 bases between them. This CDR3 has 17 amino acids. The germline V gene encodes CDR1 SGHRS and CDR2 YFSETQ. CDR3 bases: TGCGCCAGCAGCCCGATGTGGGGGGGGCGAACAAACAATGAGCAGTTCTTC. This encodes CASSPMWGGRTNNEQFF.

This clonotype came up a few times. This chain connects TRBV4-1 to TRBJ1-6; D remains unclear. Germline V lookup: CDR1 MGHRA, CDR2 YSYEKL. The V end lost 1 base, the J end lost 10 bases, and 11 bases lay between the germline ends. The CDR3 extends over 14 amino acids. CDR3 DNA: TGCGCCAGCAGCCAAGCCCGGGAGGCGTCACCCCTCCACTTT. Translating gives CASSQAREASPLHF.

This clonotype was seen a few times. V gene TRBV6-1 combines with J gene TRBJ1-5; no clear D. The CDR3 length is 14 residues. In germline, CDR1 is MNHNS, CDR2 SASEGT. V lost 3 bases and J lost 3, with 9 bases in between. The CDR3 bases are TGTGCCAGCAGTGATCGAGGGATCAATCAGCCCCAGCATTTT. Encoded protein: CASSDRGINQPQHF.